Below are 20 T cell receptor beta chains sequenced from a single sample in a study of cytomegalovirus exposure and HLA in healthy donors. The study ran its PCR with 60 Vbeta and 13 Jbeta primers. The protocol was immunoSEQ multiplex PCR, while the TCRdb copy is restricted to in-frame clones and leaves out a portion. The table shows around 37,000 clones, with more than 65% occurring only once. Source material: PBMCs. These receptors were taken from a man in his fifties in good health and CMV-seronegative.

The chain links TRBV7-9 to TRBJ2-7; 8 bases fit TRBD1. The germline gives CDR1 SEHNR, CDR2 FQNEAQ (reference sequence). This CDR3 comprises 16 residues. V shed 3 bases and J 7 bases; nucleotides not matched to a gene: 14. DNA for the CDR3: TGTGCCAGCAGCTTTTCACGTGGACAGGGTAGAGTTGAGCAGTACTTC. Translated: CASSFSRGQGRVEQYF.

The J gene is TRBJ1-1, the V gene TRBV7-9, with TRBD1 as a possible D gene (5 bases). The V end was cut by 2 bases, the J end by 3 bases, with 10 bases between. The CDR3 is 14 residues long. The germline V gene has CDR1 SEHNR and CDR2 FQNEAQ (reference sequence). The CDR3 DNA sequence: TGTGCCAGCAGCTTATGGGGAGGGGACACTGAAGCTTTCTTT. Translation: CASSLWGGDTEAFF.

The V gene is TRBV6-4, the J gene TRBJ2-3; 9 bases line up with TRBD2. Trimming took 1 base from V and 5 from J; bases not matched to a gene: 4. Per germline, CDR1 MRHNA and CDR2 SNTAGT. The CDR3 is 15 amino acids. CDR3 bases: TGTGCCAGCAGTGACTTAGCGGGAGCGATAGATACGCAGTATTTT. Its translation: CASSDLAGAIDTQYF.

The V gene is TRBV6-1, the J gene TRBJ1-1; 8 positions agree with TRBD1. This CDR3 is built from 14 residues. Germline CDR1 and CDR2: MNHNS and SASEGT. V gave up 7 bases and J gave up 9 bases; unmatched junction bases: 13. In nucleotides, the CDR3 is TGTGCCAGCACTAAAGGACAGGGAAGAGATCAAGCTTTCTTT. Protein: CASTKGQGRDQAFF.

The chain carries TRBV5-5 and TRBJ1-2; D gene uncertain. V gave up 0 bases and J gave up 4 bases, with 7 bases separating them. Germline V gene lookup returns CDR1 SGHKS and CDR2 YYEKEE (reference sequence). The length of the CDR3 is 13 residues. The chain's CDR3 is CASSLESSYGYTF. CDR3 nucleotide sequence: TGTGCCAGCAGCTTGGAGTCCAGCTATGGCTACACCTTC.

The chain employs TRBV7-9 and TRBJ2-2, with D perhaps matching TRBD1 (6 bases). The CDR3 length is 16 residues. Germline V gene sequence: CDR1 SEHNR, CDR2 FQNEAQ (reference sequence). Deletions cut 3 bases from V and 2 bases from J, with 13 bases between. CDR3 nucleotide sequence: TGTGCCAGCAGCTTCAGGGGCAGGGACAACACCGGGGAGCTGTTTTTT. This codes for CASSFRGRDNTGELFF.

CDR3 residues: CASSEYGAETQYF. CDR3 DNA: TGTGCCAGCAGTGAATATGGGGCAGAGACCCAGTACTTC. The V gene is TRBV2, the J gene TRBJ2-5; D might be TRBD1 (5 bases). This CDR3 has 13 residues. Trimming removed 2 bases at V and 4 bases at J, with 8 bases between. The germline V gene has CDR1 SNHLY and CDR2 FYNNEI.

This clone was found a few times. The J gene is TRBJ1-1, the V gene TRBV6-1, with 7 bases matching TRBD1. This CDR3 contains 13 residues. Germline values: CDR1 MNHNS, CDR2 SASEGT. V lost 4 bases and J lost 4; bases outside the gene matches: 3. CDR3 amino acids: CASSGHRGTEAFF. DNA of the CDR3: TGTGCCAGCAGTGGTCACAGGGGCACTGAAGCTTTCTTT.

The gene calls are TRBV7-6 and TRBJ2-3, with 7 nucleotides matching TRBD2. This CDR3 spans 17 amino acids. V lost 5 bases, J lost 0 bases, and 11 bases stayed unmatched. The germline CDR1 and CDR2 sequences are SGHVS and FNYEAQ. CDR3 coding DNA: TGTGCCAGCAGCCCCCGAGGGGCGGGAGTGAGCACAGATACGCAGTATTTT. It codes for CASSPRGAGVSTDTQYF.

The chain joins TRBV29-1 to TRBJ2-7; 7 bases are a match to TRBD1. The germline gives CDR1 SQVTM, CDR2 ANQGSEA. The CDR3 covers 15 residues. Unmatched junction bases numbered 9, after V lost 4 bases and J lost 0 bases. CDR3 region: CSVGGHRDSSYEQYF. In DNA form, the CDR3 reads TGCAGCGTTGGGGGTCATCGGGACAGCTCCTACGAGCAGTACTTC.

The CDR3 bases are TGTGCCAGCAGTACCTCGACAGGAAAGAACACTGAAGCTTTCTTT. It encodes CASSTSTGKNTEAFF. The chain links TRBV6-5 to TRBJ1-1; possibly TRBD1 for D (6 bases). This CDR3 is built from 15 residues. The germline V and J ends were trimmed by 5 bases and 1 base, with 14 bases remaining between them. Germline CDR1 and CDR2: MNHEY and SVGAGI.

This clone was counted a few times. The chain joins TRBV10-3 to TRBJ2-3; 7 bases match TRBD1. The ends lost 3 bases at V and 4 bases at J; junction bases unmatched: 7. The CDR3 consists of 15 residues. Germline loops: CDR1 ENHRY, CDR2 SYGVKD. The DNA of the CDR3 is TGTGCCATCAGTGACCCAAAAACAGGGGCAGATACGCAGTATTTT. Translating it yields CAISDPKTGADTQYF.

The chain combines TRBV9 with TRBJ2-1; TRBD2 matches at 10 bases. CDR3 length: 15 amino acids. The trim removed 4 bases at V and 9 bases at J, leaving 10 bases unmatched. The germline V gene encodes CDR1 SGDLS and CDR2 YYNGEE. CDR3 nucleotide sequence: TGTGCCAGCAGCCTAGCGGGAGTTCCAACAAGTGAGCAGTTCTTC. This sequence encodes CASSLAGVPTSEQFF.

This rearrangement joins TRBV7-2 to TRBJ2-3; 8 positions match TRBD2. The CDR3 runs 13 residues. Trimming cost V 7 bases and J 1 base; bases outside gene matches: 1. Germline assignment: CDR1 SGHTA and CDR2 FQGNSA. CDR3 nucleotides: TGTGCCAGCAAGCGGGGGCGCACAGATACGCAGTATTTT. Amino acids: CASKRGRTDTQYF.

The chain links TRBV10-3 to TRBJ2-7, with D maybe TRBD1 (6 bases). Trimming took 10 bases from V and 2 from J, leaving 12 bases between them. CDR3 length: 12 amino acids. CDR1 ENHRY and CDR2 SYGVKD come from the germline V gene. This chain's CDR3 is CANRQETYEQYF. The DNA of the CDR3 is TGTGCCAACAGACAGGAAACCTACGAGCAGTACTTC.

The CDR3 nucleotides read TGTGCCAGCAGTTTTAGCGGAGGCTCCGGGGAGCTGTTTTTT. Amino acid sequence: CASSFSGGSGELFF. The chain couples TRBV7-3 to TRBJ2-2; TRBD2 might be the D (6 bases). The CDR3 runs to 14 residues. Looked up from germline, CDR1 is SGHTA and CDR2 is FQGTGA. Trimming pared 6 bases from V and 6 bases from J, leaving 14 bases between.

The rearrangement joins TRBV6-5 to TRBJ2-2; 7 bases are a match to TRBD2. Unmatched junction bases numbered 2, after V lost 0 bases and J lost 1 base. Germline CDR1 is MNHEY and CDR2 is SVGAGI. This CDR3 has 16 residues. CDR3 nucleotide sequence: TGTGCCAGCAGTTACTCGACTAGCCGGAACACCGGGGAGCTGTTTTTT. Amino acids: CASSYSTSRNTGELFF.

Regarding this clone: The same CDR3 is also encoded by other DNA sequences in this sample. The J gene is TRBJ2-7, the V gene TRBV7-2; 11 bases agree with TRBD2. Germline CDR1 reads SGHTA; CDR2 reads FQGNSA. The CDR3 consists of 14 residues. Trimming cost V 5 bases and J 3 bases; bases outside gene matches: 3. Written as DNA, the CDR3 is TGTGCCAGCAGCCTACTAGCGGGGGACTACGAGCAGTACTTC. Protein sequence: CASSLLAGDYEQYF. Using reference TRBV7-2 and TRBJ2-7 for the parts outside the CDR3, the full variable domain is GAGVSQSPSNKVTEKGKDVELRCDPISGHTALYWYRQSLGQGLEFLIYFQGNSAPDKSGLPSDRFSAERTGGSVSTLTIQRTQQEDSAVYLCASSLLAGDYEQYFGPGTRLTVT.

This clone came up a few times. J is TRBJ2-7 and V is TRBV7-9; TRBD1 aligns across 10 bases. V shed 4 bases, J shed 9 bases, and the junction held 9 bases outside the gene matches. Germline V lookup: CDR1 SEHNR, CDR2 FQNEAQ (reference sequence). The CDR3 is 14 residues long. The CDR3 coding sequence is TGTGCCAGCAGCTGGGGACAGGGGCAGCCAGGGCAGTACTTC. Protein product: CASSWGQGQPGQYF. The whole variable domain, filled in from reference TRBV7-9 and TRBJ2-7, reads DTGVSQNPRHKITKRGQNVTFRCDPISEHNRLYWYRQTLGQGPEFLTYFQNEAQLEKSRLLSDRFSAERPKGSFSTLEIQRTEQGDSAMYLCASSWGQGQPGQYFGPGTRLTVT.

The chain joins TRBV28 to TRBJ2-1; TRBD2 matches at 9 bases. V gave up 10 bases and J gave up 10 bases; unmatched junction bases: 17. The CDR3 is 15 amino acids. Germline V gives CDR1 MDHEN, CDR2 SYDVKM. CDR3 residues: CANAPAGLAKREQFF. The CDR3 DNA is TGTGCCAACGCCCCTGCGGGACTAGCTAAGAGGGAGCAGTTCTTC.